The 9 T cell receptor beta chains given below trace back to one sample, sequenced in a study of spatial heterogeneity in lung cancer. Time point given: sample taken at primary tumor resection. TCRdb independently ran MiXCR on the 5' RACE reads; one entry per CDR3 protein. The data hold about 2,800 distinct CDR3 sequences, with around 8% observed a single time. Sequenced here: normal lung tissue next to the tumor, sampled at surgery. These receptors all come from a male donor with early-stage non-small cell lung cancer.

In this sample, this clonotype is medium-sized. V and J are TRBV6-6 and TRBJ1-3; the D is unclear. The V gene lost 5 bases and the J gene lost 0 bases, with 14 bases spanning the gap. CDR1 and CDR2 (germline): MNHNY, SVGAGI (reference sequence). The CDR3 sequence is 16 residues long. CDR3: CASSNPHSFSGNTIYF. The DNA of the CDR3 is TGTGCCAGCAGTAATCCCCACAGTTTCTCTGGAAACACCATATATTTT.

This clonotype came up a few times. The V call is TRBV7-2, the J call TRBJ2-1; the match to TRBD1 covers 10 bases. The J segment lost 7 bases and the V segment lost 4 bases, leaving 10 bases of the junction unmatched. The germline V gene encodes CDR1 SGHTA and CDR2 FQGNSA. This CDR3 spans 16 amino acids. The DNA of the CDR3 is TGTGCCAGCAGCTCAGACCGGGACAGGGGAGGTAATGAGCAGTTCTTC. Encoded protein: CASSSDRDRGGNEQFF.

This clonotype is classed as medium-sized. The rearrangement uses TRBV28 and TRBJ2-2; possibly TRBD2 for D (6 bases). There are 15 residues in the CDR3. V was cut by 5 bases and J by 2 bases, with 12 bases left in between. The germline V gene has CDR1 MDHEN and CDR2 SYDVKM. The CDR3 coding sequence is TGTGCCAGCAGTACTAGCTCCTACAACACCGGGGAGCTGTTTTTT. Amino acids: CASSTSSYNTGELFF.

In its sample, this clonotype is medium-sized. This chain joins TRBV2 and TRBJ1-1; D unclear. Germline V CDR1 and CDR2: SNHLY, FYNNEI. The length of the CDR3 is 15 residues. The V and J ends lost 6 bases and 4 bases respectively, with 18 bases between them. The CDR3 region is CASRRETGVSTEAFF. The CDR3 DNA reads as TGTGCCAGCAGAAGGGAAACGGGAGTGAGCACTGAAGCTTTCTTT.

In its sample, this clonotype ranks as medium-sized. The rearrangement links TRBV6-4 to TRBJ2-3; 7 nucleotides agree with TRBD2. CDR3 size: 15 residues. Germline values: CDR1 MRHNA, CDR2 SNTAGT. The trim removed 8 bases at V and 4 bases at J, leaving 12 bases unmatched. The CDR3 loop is CASVGGEGQSDTQYF. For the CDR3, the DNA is TGTGCCAGCGTGGGGGGGGAGGGCCAGTCAGATACGCAGTATTTT.

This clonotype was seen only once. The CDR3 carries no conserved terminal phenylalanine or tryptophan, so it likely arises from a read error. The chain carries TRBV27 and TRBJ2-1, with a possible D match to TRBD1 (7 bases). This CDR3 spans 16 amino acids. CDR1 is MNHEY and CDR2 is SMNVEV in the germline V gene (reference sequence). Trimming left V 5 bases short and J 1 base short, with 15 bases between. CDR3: CASSIRQGGSYNEQFS. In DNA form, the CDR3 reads TGTGCCAGCAGTATCCGACAGGGAGGTTCCTACAATGAGCAGTTCTCC.

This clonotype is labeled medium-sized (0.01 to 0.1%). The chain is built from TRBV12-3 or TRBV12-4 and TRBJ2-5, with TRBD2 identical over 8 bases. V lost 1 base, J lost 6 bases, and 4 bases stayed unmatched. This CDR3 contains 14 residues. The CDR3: CASSLGTGGKTQYF. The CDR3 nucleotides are TGTGCCAGCAGTTTAGGGACGGGGGGGAAGACCCAGTACTTC.

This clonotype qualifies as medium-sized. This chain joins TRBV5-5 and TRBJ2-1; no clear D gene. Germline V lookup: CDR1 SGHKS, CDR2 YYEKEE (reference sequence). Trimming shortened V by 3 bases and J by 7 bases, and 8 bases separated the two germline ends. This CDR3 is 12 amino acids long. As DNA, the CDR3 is TGTGCCAGCAGCTGGTACGGGAATGAGCAGTTCTTC. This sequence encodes CASSWYGNEQFF. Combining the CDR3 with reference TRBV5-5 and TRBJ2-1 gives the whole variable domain DAGVTQSPTHLIKTRGQQVTLRCSPISGHKSVSWYQQVLGQGPQFIFQYYEKEERGRGNFPDRFSARQFPNYSSELNVNALLLGDSALYLCASSWYGNEQFFGPGTRLTVL.

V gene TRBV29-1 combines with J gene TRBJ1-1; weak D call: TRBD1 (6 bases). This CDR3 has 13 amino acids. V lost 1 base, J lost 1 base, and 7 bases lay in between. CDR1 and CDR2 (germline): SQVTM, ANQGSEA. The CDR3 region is CSVEVTGNTEAFF. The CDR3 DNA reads TGCAGCGTTGAAGTGACAGGGAACACTGAAGCTTTCTTT. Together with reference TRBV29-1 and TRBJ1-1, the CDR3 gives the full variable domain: SAVISQKPSRDICQRGTSLTIQCQVDSQVTMMFWYRQQPGQSLTLIATANQGSEATYESGFVIDKFPISRPNLTFSTLTVSNMSPEDSSIYLCSVEVTGNTEAFFGQGTRLTVV.